This T cell receptor beta chain comes out of a study of T cells after yellow fever vaccination. In its sample, this clonotype was seen a few times. Using its own MiXCR run on the 5' RACE reads, TCRdb lists one record per CDR3 protein. Of 200,000 to 300,000 distinct CDR3 sequences detected, around 13% appear once; the ten largest clones hold about 0.51%. Germline V gene lookup returns CDR1 SGHTA and CDR2 FQGNSA. The CDR3 contains 13 residues. V lost 5 bases and J 8 bases, leaving 12 bases between the germline ends. This TCR was sampled from a man younger than 45 who received the YFV17D yellow fever vaccine. Sequenced material: CD4+ T cells sorted from PBMCs, taken 45 days after the yellow fever booster vaccination. V and J are TRBV7-2 and TRBJ1-4; D not resolved. In nucleotides, the CDR3 is TGTGCCAGCAGCCCCTTGGTGGGCGAAAAACTGTTTTTT. This codes for CASSPLVGEKLFF.